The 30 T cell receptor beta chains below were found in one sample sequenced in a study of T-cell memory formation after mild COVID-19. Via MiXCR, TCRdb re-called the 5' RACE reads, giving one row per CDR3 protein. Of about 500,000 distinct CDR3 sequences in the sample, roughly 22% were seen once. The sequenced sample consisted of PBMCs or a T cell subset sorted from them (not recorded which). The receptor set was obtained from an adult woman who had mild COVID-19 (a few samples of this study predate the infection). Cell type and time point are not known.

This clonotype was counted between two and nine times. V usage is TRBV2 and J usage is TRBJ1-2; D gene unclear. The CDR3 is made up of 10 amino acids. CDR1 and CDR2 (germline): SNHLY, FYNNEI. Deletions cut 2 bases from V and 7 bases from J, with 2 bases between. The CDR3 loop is CASSEIGYTF. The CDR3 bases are TGTGCCAGCAGTGAAATTGGCTACACCTTC.

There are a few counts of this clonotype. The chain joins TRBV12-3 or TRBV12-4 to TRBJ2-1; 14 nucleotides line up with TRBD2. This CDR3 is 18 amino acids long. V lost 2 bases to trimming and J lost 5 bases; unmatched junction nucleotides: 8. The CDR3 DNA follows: TGTGCCAGCAGTTTAAAGCGCGGACTAGCGGGAGGAAACAATGAGCAGTTCTTC. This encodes CASSLKRGLAGGNNEQFF.

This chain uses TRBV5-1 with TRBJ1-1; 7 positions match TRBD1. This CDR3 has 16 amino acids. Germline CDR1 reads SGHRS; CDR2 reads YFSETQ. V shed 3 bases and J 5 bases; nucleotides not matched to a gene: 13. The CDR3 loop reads CASSWGEGAMGTEAFF. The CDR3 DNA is TGCGCCAGCAGCTGGGGGGAGGGGGCTATGGGAACTGAAGCTTTCTTT.

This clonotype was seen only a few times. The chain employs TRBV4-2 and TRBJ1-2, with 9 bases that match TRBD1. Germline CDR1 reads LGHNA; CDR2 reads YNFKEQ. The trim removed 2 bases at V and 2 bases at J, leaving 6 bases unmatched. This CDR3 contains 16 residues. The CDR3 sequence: CASSQPRQGVNYGYTF. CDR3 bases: TGTGCCAGCAGCCAACCCAGACAGGGGGTGAACTATGGCTACACCTTC.

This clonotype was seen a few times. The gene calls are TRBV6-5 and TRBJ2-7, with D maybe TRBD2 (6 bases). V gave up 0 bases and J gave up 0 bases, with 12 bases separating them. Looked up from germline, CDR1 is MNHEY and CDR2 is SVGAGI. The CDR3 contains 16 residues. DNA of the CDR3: TGTGCCAGCAGTTACTCATGGGAGGTTAGCTCCTACGAGCAGTACTTC. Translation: CASSYSWEVSSYEQYF.

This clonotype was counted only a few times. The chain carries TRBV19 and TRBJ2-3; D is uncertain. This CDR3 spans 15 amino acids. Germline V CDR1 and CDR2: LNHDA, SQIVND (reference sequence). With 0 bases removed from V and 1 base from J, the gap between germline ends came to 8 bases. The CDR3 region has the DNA TGTGCCAGTAGTATAGAGAGACGCGGCACAGATACGCAGTATTTT. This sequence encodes CASSIERRGTDTQYF.

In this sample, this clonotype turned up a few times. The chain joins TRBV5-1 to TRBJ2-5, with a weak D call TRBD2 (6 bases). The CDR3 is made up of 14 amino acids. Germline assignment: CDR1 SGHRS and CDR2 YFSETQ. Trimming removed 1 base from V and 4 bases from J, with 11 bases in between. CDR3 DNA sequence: TGCGCCAGCAGCTTGCGGCAGGGAGGAGAGACCCAGTACTTC. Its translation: CASSLRQGGETQYF.

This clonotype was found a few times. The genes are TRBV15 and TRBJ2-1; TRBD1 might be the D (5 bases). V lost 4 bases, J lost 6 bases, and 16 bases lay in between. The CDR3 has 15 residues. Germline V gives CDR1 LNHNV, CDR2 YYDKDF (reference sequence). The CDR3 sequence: CATSTDRQPSNEQFF. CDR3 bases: TGTGCCACCAGCACAGACAGACAGCCATCCAATGAGCAGTTCTTC. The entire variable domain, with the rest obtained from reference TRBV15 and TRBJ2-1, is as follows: DAMVIQNPRYQVTQFGKPVTLSCSQTLNHNVMYWYQQKSSQAPKLLFHYYDKDFNNEADTPDNFQSRRPNTSFCFLDIRSPGLGDTAMYLCATSTDRQPSNEQFFGPGTRLTVL.

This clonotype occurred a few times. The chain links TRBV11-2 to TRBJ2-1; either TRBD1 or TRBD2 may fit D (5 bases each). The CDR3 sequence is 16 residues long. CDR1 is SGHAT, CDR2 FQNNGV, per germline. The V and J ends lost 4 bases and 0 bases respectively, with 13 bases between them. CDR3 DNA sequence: TGTGCCAGCAGCTGGGACGGAAAATCCTCCTACAATGAGCAGTTCTTC. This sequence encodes CASSWDGKSSYNEQFF.

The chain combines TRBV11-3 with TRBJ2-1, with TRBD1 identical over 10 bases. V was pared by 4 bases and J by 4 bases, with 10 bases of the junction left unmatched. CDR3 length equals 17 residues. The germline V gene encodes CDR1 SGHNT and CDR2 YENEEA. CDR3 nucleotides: TGTGCCAGCAGCTCCGGCGCCGGGACAGGGGCTTACAATGAGCAGTTCTTC. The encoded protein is CASSSGAGTGAYNEQFF. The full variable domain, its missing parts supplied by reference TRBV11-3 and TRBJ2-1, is EAGVVQSPRYKIIEKKQPVAFWCNPISGHNTLYWYLQNLGQGPELLIRYENEEAVDDSQLPKDRFSAERLKGVDSTLKIQPAELGDSAVYLCASSSGAGTGAYNEQFFGPGTRLTVL.

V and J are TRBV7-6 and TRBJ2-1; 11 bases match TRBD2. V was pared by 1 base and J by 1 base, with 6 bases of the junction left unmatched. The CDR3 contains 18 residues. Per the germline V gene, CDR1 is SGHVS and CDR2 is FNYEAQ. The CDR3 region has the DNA TGTGCCAGCAGCTTAGAAGGGACTAGCGGAGGGTCCTACAATGAGCAGTTCTTC. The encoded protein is CASSLEGTSGGSYNEQFF.

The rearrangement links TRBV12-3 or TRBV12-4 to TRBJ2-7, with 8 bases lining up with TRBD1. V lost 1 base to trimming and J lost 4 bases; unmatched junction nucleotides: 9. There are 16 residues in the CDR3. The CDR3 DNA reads TGTGCCAGCAGTTTAGATGTCCCAGGGGGCACGTACGAGCAGTACTTC. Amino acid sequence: CASSLDVPGGTYEQYF.

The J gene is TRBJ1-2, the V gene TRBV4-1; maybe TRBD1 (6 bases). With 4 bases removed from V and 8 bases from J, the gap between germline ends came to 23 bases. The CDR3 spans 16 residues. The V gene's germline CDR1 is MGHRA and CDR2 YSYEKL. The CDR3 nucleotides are TGCGCCAGCAGCCCCTTGGGGGGGCCCACGGTGGAGGGCTACACCTTC. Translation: CASSPLGGPTVEGYTF.

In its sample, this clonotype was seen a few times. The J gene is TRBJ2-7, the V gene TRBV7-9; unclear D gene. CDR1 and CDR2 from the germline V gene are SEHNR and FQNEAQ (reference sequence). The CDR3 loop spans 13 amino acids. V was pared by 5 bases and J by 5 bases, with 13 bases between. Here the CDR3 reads CASSPNSVHEQYF. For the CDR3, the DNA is TGTGCCAGCAGCCCCAACAGTGTCCACGAGCAGTACTTC.

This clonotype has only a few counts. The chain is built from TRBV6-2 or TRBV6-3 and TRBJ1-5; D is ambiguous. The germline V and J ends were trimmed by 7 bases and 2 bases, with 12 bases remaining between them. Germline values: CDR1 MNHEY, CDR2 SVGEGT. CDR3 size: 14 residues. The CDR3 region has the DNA TGTGCCAGCAAGGGATTTGAGGGCAATCAGCCCCAGCATTTT. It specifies CASKGFEGNQPQHF.

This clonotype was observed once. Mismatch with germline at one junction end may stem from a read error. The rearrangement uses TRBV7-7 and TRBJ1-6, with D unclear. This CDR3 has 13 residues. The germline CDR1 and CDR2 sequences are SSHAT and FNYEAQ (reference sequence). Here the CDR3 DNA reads TGTGCTAGCAGCCGATACTATAATTCACCCCTCCACTTT. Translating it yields CASSRYYNSPLHF.

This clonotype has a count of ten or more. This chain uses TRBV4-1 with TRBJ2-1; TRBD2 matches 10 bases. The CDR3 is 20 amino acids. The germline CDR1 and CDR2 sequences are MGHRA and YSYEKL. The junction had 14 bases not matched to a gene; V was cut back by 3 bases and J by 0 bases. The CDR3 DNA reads TGCGCCAGCAGCCATCCTAGCGGGGGAAGCGAAGCGAGCTCCTACAATGAGCAGTTCTTC. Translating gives CASSHPSGGSEASSYNEQFF.

The CDR3 bases are TGTGCCAGCAGTAATTCAGTGAACACTGAAGCTTTCTTT. Protein sequence: CASSNSVNTEAFF. V and J are TRBV6-4 and TRBJ1-1; D is undetermined. The germline CDR1 and CDR2 sequences are MRHNA and SNTAGT. CDR3 size: 13 residues. V was pared by 5 bases and J by 0 bases, with 7 bases between.

CDR3 loop: CASSLGGTSGANVLTF. The DNA for the CDR3 is TGTGCCAGCAGCTTAGGGGGGACCTCTGGGGCCAACGTCCTGACTTTC. This chain links TRBV7-9 with TRBJ2-6; D tentatively fits TRBD1 or TRBD2 (5 bases each). CDR3 length equals 16 residues. Between the trimmed V and J ends, which lost 1 base and 0 bases, there was a span of 7 bases. Germline V gene sequence: CDR1 SEHNR, CDR2 FQNEAQ (reference sequence).

CDR3 amino acids: CASSGAHANTEAFF. The CDR3 DNA follows: TGCGCCAGCAGCGGAGCACACGCCAACACTGAAGCTTTCTTT. The rearrangement uses TRBV5-1 and TRBJ1-1; D unclear. This CDR3 is 14 amino acids long. V lost 4 bases and J 2 bases, leaving 12 bases between the germline ends. Germline V lookup: CDR1 SGHRS, CDR2 YFSETQ.

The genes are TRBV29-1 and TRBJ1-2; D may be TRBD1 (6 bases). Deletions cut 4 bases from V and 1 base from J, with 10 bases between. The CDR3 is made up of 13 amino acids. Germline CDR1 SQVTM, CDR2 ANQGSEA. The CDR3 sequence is CSVVGADNYGYTF. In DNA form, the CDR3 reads TGCAGCGTTGTGGGGGCCGATAACTATGGCTACACCTTC.

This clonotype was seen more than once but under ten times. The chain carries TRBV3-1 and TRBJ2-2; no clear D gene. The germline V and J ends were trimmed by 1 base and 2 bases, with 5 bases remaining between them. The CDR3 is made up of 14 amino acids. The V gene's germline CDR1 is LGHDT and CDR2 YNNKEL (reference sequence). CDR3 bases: TGTGCCAGCAGCCAAGGCGATAACACCGGGGAGCTGTTTTTT. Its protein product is CASSQGDNTGELFF. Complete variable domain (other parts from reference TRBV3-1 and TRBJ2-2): DTAVSQTPKYLVTQMGNDKSIKCEQNLGHDTMYWYKQDSKKFLKIMFSYNNKELIINETVPNRFSPKSPDKAHLNLHINSLELGDSAVYFCASSQGDNTGELFFGEGSRLTVL.

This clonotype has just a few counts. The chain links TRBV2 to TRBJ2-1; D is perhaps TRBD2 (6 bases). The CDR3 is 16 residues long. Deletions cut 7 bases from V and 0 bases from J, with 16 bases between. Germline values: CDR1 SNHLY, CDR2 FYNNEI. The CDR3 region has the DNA TGTGCCAGCAACGGGTGGAGGGGTGTCTCCTACAATGAGCAGTTCTTC. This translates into CASNGWRGVSYNEQFF.

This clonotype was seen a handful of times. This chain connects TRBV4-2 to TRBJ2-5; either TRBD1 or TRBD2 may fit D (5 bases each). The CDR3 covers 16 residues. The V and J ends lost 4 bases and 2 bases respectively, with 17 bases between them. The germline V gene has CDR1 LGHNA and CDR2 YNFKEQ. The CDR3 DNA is TGTGCCAGCAGCCGATATGACCGGGACCCACAAGAGACCCAGTACTTC. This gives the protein CASSRYDRDPQETQYF.

The CDR3 bases are TGTGCCAGCAGAGACACCCCGGACAGGGGGAAGCAGCCCCAGCATTTT. As protein: CASRDTPDRGKQPQHF. This rearrangement joins TRBV2 to TRBJ1-5; 10 bases fit TRBD1. CDR3 length equals 16 residues. J gave up 7 bases and V 6 bases, and 12 bases lay outside the gene matches. CDR1 is SNHLY and CDR2 is FYNNEI in the germline V gene.

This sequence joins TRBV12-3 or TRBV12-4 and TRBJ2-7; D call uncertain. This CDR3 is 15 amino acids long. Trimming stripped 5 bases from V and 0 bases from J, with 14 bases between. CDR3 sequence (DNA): TGTGCCAGCAGTGGGTTAATCGCCGGCTCCTACGAGCAGTACTTC. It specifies CASSGLIAGSYEQYF.

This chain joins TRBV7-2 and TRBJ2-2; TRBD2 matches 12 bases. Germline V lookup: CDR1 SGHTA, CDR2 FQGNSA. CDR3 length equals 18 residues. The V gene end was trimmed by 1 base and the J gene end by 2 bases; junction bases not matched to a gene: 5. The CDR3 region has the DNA TGTGCCAGCAGCTTAGGGAAGACTAGCGGGGGAAACACCGGGGAGCTGTTTTTT. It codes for CASSLGKTSGGNTGELFF.

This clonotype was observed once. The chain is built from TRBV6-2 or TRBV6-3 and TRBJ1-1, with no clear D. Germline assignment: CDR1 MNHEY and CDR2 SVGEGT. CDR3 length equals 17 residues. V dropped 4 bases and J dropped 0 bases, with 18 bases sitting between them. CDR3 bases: TGTGCCAGCAGTTTCAGGTCCGTGGGGTCCATGAACACTGAAGCTTTCTTT. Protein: CASSFRSVGSMNTEAFF.

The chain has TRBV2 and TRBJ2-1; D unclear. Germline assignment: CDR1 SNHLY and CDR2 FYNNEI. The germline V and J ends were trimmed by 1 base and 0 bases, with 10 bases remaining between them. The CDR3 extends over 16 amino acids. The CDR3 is CASSEGPGSSYNEQFF. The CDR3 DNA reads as TGTGCCAGCAGTGAAGGGCCAGGTAGCTCCTACAATGAGCAGTTCTTC.

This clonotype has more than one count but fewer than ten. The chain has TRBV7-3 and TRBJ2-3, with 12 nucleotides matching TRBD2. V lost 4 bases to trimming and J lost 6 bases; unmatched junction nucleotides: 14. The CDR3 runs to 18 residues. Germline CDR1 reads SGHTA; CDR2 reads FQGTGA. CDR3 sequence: CASSSRLAGAKQGDTQYF. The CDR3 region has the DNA TGTGCCAGCAGCTCTCGACTAGCGGGAGCCAAACAGGGGGATACGCAGTATTTT.